The 13 T cell receptor beta chains reported below all come from one sample, sequenced in a study of vaccination effects on CD4 cells after COVID-19. Before any sequencing was done, the ViraFEST assay used viral peptide pools to expand antigen-specific CD4+ T cells. After around 10 days in culture, the CD4+ T cells were isolated. According to the study, vaccine recipients showed no prior SARS-CoV-2 infection and negative nucleocapsid antibodies. No cognate antigen is known for these TCRs. Measured with immunoSEQ multiplex PCR; TCRdb has only the in-frame clones, and not every one. The profile covers tens of thousands of clones, with 70% to 85% appearing a single time and 2.5% to 3.5% taken by the ten largest. Specimen: CD4+ T cells from PBMCs cultured with HCoV-NL63 spike peptides, collected before COVID-19 vaccination. The receptors derive from a human donor who received a COVID-19 vaccine.

This chain links TRBV7-3 with TRBJ2-5; D might be TRBD1 (6 bases). V was clipped by 5 bases and J by 2 bases, with 12 bases between them. CDR3 length: 14 amino acids. Germline lookup yields CDR1 SGHTA and CDR2 FQGTGA. CDR3 in amino acids: CASSPGQNQETQYF. In DNA, the CDR3 is TGTGCCAGCAGCCCCGGACAGAATCAAGAGACCCAGTACTTC. Full variable domain (remainder filled in from reference TRBV7-3 and TRBJ2-5): GAGVSQTPSNKVTEKGKYVELRCDPISGHTALYWYRQSLGQGPEFLIYFQGTGAADDSGLPNDRFFAVRPEGSVSTLKIQRTERGDSAVYLCASSPGQNQETQYFGPGTRLLVL.

The rearrangement links TRBV6-2 or TRBV6-3 to TRBJ2-5; D not resolved. CDR3 size: 12 residues. The germline V gene encodes CDR1 MNHEY and CDR2 SVGEGT. Deletions cut 3 bases from V and 6 bases from J, with 8 bases between. The CDR3 DNA is TGTGCCAGCAGTTATAGAACTCAGACCCAGTACTTC. It is translated as CASSYRTQTQYF.

The chain joins TRBV27 to TRBJ2-2; 10 nucleotides match TRBD2. V shed 6 bases, J shed 6 bases, and the junction held 7 bases outside the gene matches. Germline assignment: CDR1 MNHEY and CDR2 SMNVEV (reference sequence). CDR3 size: 15 residues. CDR3 DNA sequence: TGTGCCAGCAGGGGCTACAGCGGGGGGGCCGGGGAGCTGTTTTTT. Amino acids: CASRGYSGGAGELFF.

This clone occurred once. V and J are TRBV21-1 and TRBJ2-7; no check of the table's D call, TRBD2, against the DNA was made. TRBV21-1 is designated a pseudogene. The CDR3 contains 13 residues. This chain's CDR3 is CASSLLSTGEQYV. CDR3 DNA sequence: TGTGCCAGCAGCCTTTTAAGTACTGGCGAGCAGTACGTC.

The chain links TRBV19 to TRBJ1-3, with 7 nucleotides matching TRBD1. CDR1 is LNHDA, CDR2 SQIVND, per germline (reference sequence). This CDR3 region has 15 residues. V was clipped by 4 bases and J by 5 bases; unmatched bases: 8. The CDR3 spells CASSTAGTDRNTIYF. The CDR3 nucleotides are TGTGCCAGTAGTACCGCCGGGACAGACCGAAACACCATATATTTT.

V and J are TRBV5-1 and TRBJ2-1; D might be TRBD2 (6 bases). Germline V gives CDR1 SGHRS, CDR2 YFSETQ. CDR3 size: 15 residues. The ends were cut back, 2 bases at V and 0 bases at J, with 9 bases in the middle. CDR3 sequence reads: CASSFAGSSYNEQFF. CDR3 coding DNA: TGCGCCAGCAGCTTCGCGGGGAGCTCCTACAATGAGCAGTTCTTC.

The count of this clone is one. The CDR3 DNA is TGTGCCAGCTCACCACGGACTAGCGGGGGGGCATGGGAGCAGTTCTTC. Protein sequence: CASSPRTSGGAWEQFF. The gene calls are TRBV18 and TRBJ2-1; TRBD2 aligns across 15 bases. With 1 base clipped from V and 10 bases from J, the junction kept 5 bases outside the gene matches. This CDR3 has 16 residues. Germline-derived CDR1 and CDR2 are KGHSH and LQKENI.

J is TRBJ2-5 and V is TRBV9, with 9 bases identical to TRBD1. Per germline, CDR1 SGDLS and CDR2 YYNGEE. J gave up 5 bases and V 1 base, and 6 bases lay outside the gene matches. The CDR3 extends over 15 amino acids. The CDR3 reads CASSVTGGSLETQYF. CDR3 nucleotides: TGTGCCAGCAGCGTAACAGGGGGCTCTTTGGAGACCCAGTACTTC.

V usage is TRBV21-1 and J usage is TRBJ1-5. TRBV21-1 is classified as a pseudogene. This CDR3 has 18 amino acids. The CDR3: CASSNSGREPAGNQPQHF. For the CDR3, the DNA is TGTGCCAGCAGCAATTCCGGCCGGGAACCTGCGGGCAATCAGCCCCAGCATTTT.

This clone was detected a few times. The chain's CDR3 is CASSSVRGRTDTQYF. CDR3 nucleotide sequence: TGTGCCAGCAGTTCGGTCAGGGGGAGGACAGATACGCAGTATTTT. This chain uses TRBV6-5 with TRBJ2-3, with a weak D call TRBD1 (7 bases). From germline, CDR1 is MNHEY and CDR2 SVGAGI. The CDR3 loop spans 15 amino acids. V shed 4 bases and J shed 3 bases, with 14 bases lying between them.

The rearrangement joins TRBV5-8 to TRBJ2-3, with 7 bases identical to TRBD1. Germline assignment: CDR1 SGHTS and CDR2 YDEGEE. Trimming took 4 bases from V and 5 from J; bases not matched to a gene: 7. The CDR3 extends over 14 amino acids. The CDR3 spells CASSRQGLVDTQYF. CDR3 DNA: TGTGCCAGCAGCCGACAGGGCTTAGTAGATACGCAGTATTTT.

The V call is TRBV6-5, the J call TRBJ2-3; 7 nucleotides agree with TRBD1. The germline V gene has CDR1 MNHEY and CDR2 SVGAGI. Trimming removed 6 bases from V and 3 bases from J; junction bases left unmatched: 3. This CDR3 has 13 residues. For the CDR3, the DNA is TGTGCCAGCAGCCCGGACAGGACAGATACGCAGTATTTT. This gives the protein CASSPDRTDTQYF.

The genes are TRBV18 and TRBJ1-5; D call uncertain. Germline loops: CDR1 KGHSH, CDR2 LQKENI. V gave up 4 bases and J gave up 0 bases, with 10 bases separating them. This CDR3 is built from 15 residues. The CDR3 sequence is CASSLDQNSNQPQHF. Written as DNA, the CDR3 is TGTGCCAGCTCACTAGACCAGAATAGCAATCAGCCCCAGCATTTT.